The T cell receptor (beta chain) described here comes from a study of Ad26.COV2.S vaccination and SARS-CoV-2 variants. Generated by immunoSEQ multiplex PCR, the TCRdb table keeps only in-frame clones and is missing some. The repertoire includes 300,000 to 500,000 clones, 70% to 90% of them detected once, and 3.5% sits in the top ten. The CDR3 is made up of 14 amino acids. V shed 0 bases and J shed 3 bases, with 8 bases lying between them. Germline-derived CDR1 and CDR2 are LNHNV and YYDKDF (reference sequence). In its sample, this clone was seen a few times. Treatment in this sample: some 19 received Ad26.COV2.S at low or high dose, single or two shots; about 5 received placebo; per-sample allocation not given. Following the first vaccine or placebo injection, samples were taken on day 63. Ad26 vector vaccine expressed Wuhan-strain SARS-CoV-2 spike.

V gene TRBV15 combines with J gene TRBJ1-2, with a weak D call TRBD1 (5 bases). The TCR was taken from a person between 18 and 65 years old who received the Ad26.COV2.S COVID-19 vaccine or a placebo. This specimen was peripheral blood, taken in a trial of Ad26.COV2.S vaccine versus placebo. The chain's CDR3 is CATSRDEGYYGYTF. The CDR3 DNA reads TGTGCCACCAGCAGAGACGAGGGGTACTATGGCTACACCTTC. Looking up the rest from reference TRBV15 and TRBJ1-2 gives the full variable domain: DAMVIQNPRYQVTQFGKPVTLSCSQTLNHNVMYWYQQKSSQAPKLLFHYYDKDFNNEADTPDNFQSRRPNTSFCFLDIRSPGLGDTAMYLCATSRDEGYYGYTFGSGTRLTVV.